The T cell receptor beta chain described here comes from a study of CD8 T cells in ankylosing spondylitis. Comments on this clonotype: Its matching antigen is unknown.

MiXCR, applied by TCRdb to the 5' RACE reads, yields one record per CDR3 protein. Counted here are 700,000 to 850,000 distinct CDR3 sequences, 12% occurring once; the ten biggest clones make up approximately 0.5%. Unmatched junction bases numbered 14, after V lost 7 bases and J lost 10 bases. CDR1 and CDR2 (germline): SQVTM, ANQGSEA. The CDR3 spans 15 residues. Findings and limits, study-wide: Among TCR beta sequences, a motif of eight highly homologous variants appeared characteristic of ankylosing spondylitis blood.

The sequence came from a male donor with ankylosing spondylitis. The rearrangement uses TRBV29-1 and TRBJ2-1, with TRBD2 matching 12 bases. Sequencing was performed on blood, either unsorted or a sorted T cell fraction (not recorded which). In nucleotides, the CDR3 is TGCAGCGGTGTGGGACTAGCGGGCGAAATGGGGGAGCAGTTCTTC. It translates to CSGVGLAGEMGEQFF.